In its sample, the clone carrying this T cell receptor (beta chain) was seen once. As yet, its antigen is unknown. This record belongs to a study of blood T cells in healthy people across ages. Germline values: CDR1 SSHAT, CDR2 FNYEAQ (reference sequence). The CDR3 has 15 amino acids. Study-level findings and limits: Roughly linearly, TCR beta diversity per million T cells fell as age increased.

The authors ran a second PCR of roughly 6 to 12 cycles using a sample-barcoded 5' primer and a J-beta primer mix. Via MiXCR, TCRdb re-called the 5' RACE reads, giving one row per CDR3 protein. Here the sample spans almost 1 million distinct CDR3 sequences, roughly 51% being singletons. The sequenced sample consisted of blood. The source is an older woman in good health. The chain is built from TRBV7-7 and TRBJ2-5, with 7 bases aligning to TRBD2. Matching the DNA end better, TRBJ2-7 makes the J call doubtful. In nucleotides, the CDR3 is TGTGCCAGCAGCTTGGGTACTAGCGAGTCAAGCGAGCAGTACTTC. Translating it yields CASSLGTSESSEQYF.